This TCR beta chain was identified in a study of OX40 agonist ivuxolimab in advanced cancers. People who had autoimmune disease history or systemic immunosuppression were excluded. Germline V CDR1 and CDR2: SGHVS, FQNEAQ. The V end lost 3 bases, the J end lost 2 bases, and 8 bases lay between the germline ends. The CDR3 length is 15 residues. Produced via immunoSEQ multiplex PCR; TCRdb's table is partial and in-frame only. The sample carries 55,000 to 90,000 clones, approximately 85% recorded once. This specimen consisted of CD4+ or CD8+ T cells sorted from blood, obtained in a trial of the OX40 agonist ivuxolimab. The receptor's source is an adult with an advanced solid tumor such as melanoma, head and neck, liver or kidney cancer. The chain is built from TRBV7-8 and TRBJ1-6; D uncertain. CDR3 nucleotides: TGTGCCAGCAGCTTTAAACAGCCCTATAATTCACCCCTCCACTTT. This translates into CASSFKQPYNSPLHF.